Shown below are 2 T cell receptor beta chains from a single sample sequenced in a study of cytomegalovirus exposure and HLA in healthy donors. Profiled with immunoSEQ multiplex PCR; TCRdb holds only in-frame clones, not every one. The table records 250,000 to 350,000 clones, around 86% of them present only once. The sequencing input was PBMCs. These receptors were obtained from a woman between 18 and 30 years old in good health and CMV-seronegative.

J is TRBJ1-4 and V is TRBV15, with unresolved D. The CDR3 loop spans 14 amino acids. Germline V gene data show CDR1 as LNHNV and CDR2 as YYDKDF (reference sequence). V was shortened by 1 base and J by 4 bases, with 7 bases between the two germline ends. CDR3 DNA sequence: TGTGCCACCAGCAGAGCCCAGGATAATGAAAAACTGTTTTTT. Residues: CATSRAQDNEKLFF.

The table lists this clone with a count of one. The rearrangement links TRBV27 to TRBJ1-1, with 9 bases fitting TRBD1. The CDR3 has 14 residues. Germline V gene lookup returns CDR1 MNHEY and CDR2 SMNVEV (reference sequence). With V trimmed by 6 bases and J by 10 bases, 12 bases remained unmatched. The CDR3 DNA reads TGTGCCAGCAGCCTAGGGACAGGGAAGTGGTTAGCTTTCTTT. Amino acid sequence: CASSLGTGKWLAFF.